Listed here are 18 T cell receptor beta chains from one sample, sequenced in a study of T-cell memory formation after mild COVID-19. TCRdb reanalysed the 5' RACE reads using MiXCR and keeps one entry per CDR3 protein. Of a few hundred thousand distinct CDR3 sequences listed, roughly 8.2% are singletons. The sequenced sample consisted of PBMCs or a T cell subset sorted from them (not recorded which). The receptor source for this set is a man in his late teens or twenties who had mild COVID-19 (a few samples of this study predate the infection). Cell type and time point are not known.

This clonotype has at least ten counts. The chain uses TRBV6-6 and TRBJ1-5, with D possibly matching TRBD1 (5 bases). V dropped 5 bases and J dropped 2 bases, with 13 bases sitting between them. CDR1 and CDR2 (germline): MNHNY, SVGAGI (reference sequence). The CDR3 has 15 amino acids. As DNA, the CDR3 is TGTGCCAGCAGTCAGGGACTAGTTGGCAATCAGCCCCAGCATTTT. The encoded protein is CASSQGLVGNQPQHF.

This chain links TRBV4-2 with TRBJ2-1; 8 bases agree with TRBD2. The CDR3 spans 16 residues. Germline assignment: CDR1 LGHNA and CDR2 YNFKEQ. V gave up 1 base and J gave up 8 bases; unmatched junction bases: 10. The CDR3 nucleotides are TGTGCCAGCAGCCAAGCGGGGGGGTACGGTACCTATGAGCAGTTCTTC. Residues: CASSQAGGYGTYEQFF.

CDR3 in amino acids: CASSQELAGVSAYNEQFF. CDR3 bases: TGCGCCAGCAGCCAAGAACTAGCGGGGGTTAGCGCCTACAATGAGCAGTTCTTC. This sequence joins TRBV4-1 and TRBJ2-1, with 11 positions matching TRBD2. The V gene's germline CDR1 is MGHRA and CDR2 YSYEKL. The length of the CDR3 is 18 residues. V trimming: 0 bases; J trimming: 2 bases; junction bases outside the gene matches: 6.

This clonotype was observed at least ten times. Written as DNA, the CDR3 is TGTGCCAGCAGCCGGGAGGGGGACCTTTATGGCTACACCTTC. Translation: CASSREGDLYGYTF. The rearrangement joins TRBV4-2 to TRBJ1-2, with D possibly being TRBD1 (6 bases). Germline V gives CDR1 LGHNA, CDR2 YNFKEQ. CDR3 size: 14 residues. Trimming pared 4 bases from V and 5 bases from J, leaving 14 bases between.

This clonotype was counted between two and nine times. This chain connects TRBV7-3 to TRBJ2-1; TRBD2 agrees at 8 bases. Per germline, CDR1 SGHTA and CDR2 FQGTGA. The CDR3 totals 15 residues. V lost 3 bases, J lost 7 bases, and 8 bases stayed unmatched. DNA of the CDR3: TGTGCCAGCAGCTTCCCGGGGACTAGGGAAAATGAGCAGTTCTTC. This translates into CASSFPGTRENEQFF.

In its sample, this clonotype was seen many times. V usage is TRBV20-1 and J usage is TRBJ2-5; 9 nucleotides align to TRBD2. With 5 bases clipped from V and 1 base from J, the junction kept 11 bases outside the gene matches. The CDR3 spans 16 residues. The V gene's germline CDR1 is DFQATT and CDR2 SNEGSKA (reference sequence). CDR3 in amino acids: CSAPRDGGGVQETQYF. The DNA of the CDR3 is TGCAGTGCTCCCCGAGATGGCGGGGGGGTCCAAGAGACCCAGTACTTC.

This clonotype occurred many times. The chain's CDR3 is CASSPERGGYNEQFF. Here the CDR3 DNA reads TGTGCCAGCAGTCCCGAGCGGGGGGGCTACAATGAGCAGTTCTTC. The V and J genes are TRBV2 and TRBJ2-1; 10 nucleotides match TRBD2. The CDR3 contains 15 residues. Germline V gene lookup returns CDR1 SNHLY and CDR2 FYNNEI. With 5 bases clipped from V and 3 bases from J, the junction kept 4 bases outside the gene matches.

This clonotype has more than one count but fewer than ten. This chain connects TRBV15 to TRBJ1-1, with D uncertain. Per the germline V gene, CDR1 is LNHNV and CDR2 is YYDKDF (reference sequence). The V gene lost 5 bases and the J gene lost 1 base, with 8 bases spanning the gap. The CDR3 loop spans 13 amino acids. The CDR3 here is CATSGQANTEAFF. CDR3 nucleotide sequence: TGTGCCACCAGCGGGCAGGCGAACACTGAAGCTTTCTTT.

V is TRBV2 and J is TRBJ1-4; D unresolved. This CDR3 region has 15 residues. The V end was cut by 6 bases, the J end by 3 bases, with 14 bases between. CDR1 and CDR2 from the germline V gene are SNHLY and FYNNEI. The CDR3: CASRLNPAANEKLFF. The CDR3 region has the DNA TGTGCCAGCAGACTCAACCCTGCAGCTAATGAAAAACTGTTTTTT.

The rearrangement uses TRBV20-1 and TRBJ1-5, with a weak D call TRBD1 (5 bases). This CDR3 region has 13 residues. With 7 bases removed from V and 2 bases from J, the gap between germline ends came to 12 bases. Germline V gives CDR1 DFQATT, CDR2 SNEGSKA (reference sequence). CDR3 sequence reads: CSGGNHGNQPQHF. CDR3 DNA: TGCAGTGGGGGGAATCATGGCAATCAGCCCCAGCATTTT.

Note on this clonotype: A read error may be the cause here, since a much bigger clone is one base away. The chain employs TRBV5-4 and TRBJ2-7, with 8 bases lining up with TRBD1. Germline CDR1 reads SGHNT; CDR2 reads YYREEE (reference sequence). The CDR3 totals 14 residues. Trimming took 4 bases from V and 0 from J; bases not matched to a gene: 3. CDR3 sequence reads: CASSHGQGSYEQYF. The CDR3 DNA reads TGTGCCAGCAGCCATGGACAGGGCTCCTACGAGCAGTACTTC.

This clonotype has just a few counts. The genes are TRBV6-2 or TRBV6-3 and TRBJ2-1; 9 nucleotides align to TRBD2. Trimming removed 8 bases from V and 2 bases from J; junction bases left unmatched: 10. Germline V gives CDR1 MNHEY, CDR2 SVGEGT. This CDR3 is built from 16 residues. The CDR3 region is CASWRPAGGAYNEQFF. The CDR3 DNA sequence: TGTGCCAGCTGGCGGCCGGCGGGGGGGGCCTACAATGAGCAGTTCTTC.

The sample holds a few counts of this clonotype. V usage is TRBV7-9 and J usage is TRBJ2-3; possible D gene TRBD1, 5 bases. In germline, CDR1 is SEHNR, CDR2 FQNEAQ (reference sequence). The CDR3 covers 17 residues. V was trimmed by 4 bases and J by 0 bases, leaving 17 bases between them. The CDR3 loop is CASSSTTATTSTDTQYF. The CDR3 region has the DNA TGTGCCAGCAGCTCCACGACAGCGACCACTAGCACAGATACGCAGTATTTT.

The chain couples TRBV12-3 or TRBV12-4 to TRBJ2-6; 7 bases agree with TRBD1. CDR3 length equals 17 residues. J lost 2 bases, V lost 4 bases, and 8 bases had no gene match. CDR3 in amino acids: CASSSTGSHTGANVLTF. The DNA of the CDR3 is TGTGCCAGCAGTTCGACAGGGTCCCACACTGGGGCCAACGTCCTGACTTTC.

This clonotype was counted at least ten times. The chain is built from TRBV5-1 and TRBJ1-1, with unresolved D. V was cut by 3 bases and J by 0 bases, with 12 bases left in between. CDR1 and CDR2 from the germline V gene are SGHRS and YFSETQ. This CDR3 has 15 amino acids. The DNA for the CDR3 is TGCGCCAGCAGCTCTGACACCGGTATGAACACTGAAGCTTTCTTT. Its protein is CASSSDTGMNTEAFF.

This clonotype was counted between two and nine times. This sequence joins TRBV6-5 and TRBJ1-2; TRBD1 matches 11 bases. This CDR3 is 15 amino acids long. Unmatched junction bases numbered 4, after V lost 4 bases and J lost 3 bases. Germline CDR1 MNHEY, CDR2 SVGAGI. The CDR3 sequence is CASSWTGGGDYGYTF. DNA of the CDR3: TGTGCCAGCAGTTGGACAGGGGGCGGTGACTATGGCTACACCTTC.

V and J are TRBV6-2 or TRBV6-3 and TRBJ2-1, with 9 bases fitting TRBD1. This CDR3 is built from 15 residues. The trim removed 6 bases at V and 3 bases at J, leaving 6 bases unmatched. CDR1 is MNHEY, CDR2 SVGEGT, per germline. The CDR3 coding sequence is TGTGCCAGCAGACAACCGGGACAGGGCTACAATGAGCAGTTCTTC. It codes for CASRQPGQGYNEQFF.

This clonotype was seen only a few times. The chain recombines TRBV4-1 with TRBJ1-4; D may be TRBD1 (6 bases). Germline V lookup: CDR1 MGHRA, CDR2 YSYEKL. Trimming took 0 bases from V and 8 from J, leaving 13 bases between them. The CDR3 is made up of 15 amino acids. The CDR3 DNA reads as TGCGCCAGCAGCCAAGAGGTACAGGGTAGGGAAAAACTGTTTTTT. Translation: CASSQEVQGREKLFF.